This TCR beta chain stems from a study of T-cell memory formation after mild COVID-19. About the study: Clusters were largely donor specific. Findings and limits, study-wide: The study found contracting CD4+ clones mainly in CM and EM and contracting CD8+ clones in EMRA. Second-wave clones reaching peak frequency on day 37 lacked confirmed SARS-CoV-2 specificity.

UMIs and sample barcodes were carried by the TCR alpha and TCR beta cDNA libraries that 5'RACE produced using constant-segment primers. In TCRdb, the 5' RACE reads were re-called with MiXCR into one record per CDR3 protein. This table has approximately 300,000 distinct CDR3 sequences, approximately 8.4% appearing once. V shed 1 base, J shed 7 bases, and the junction held 7 bases outside the gene matches. Germline V gene lookup returns CDR1 SGHRS and CDR2 YFSETQ. This CDR3 contains 16 residues. This clonotype was seen more than once but under ten times. What it binds is not known. J is TRBJ2-1 and V is TRBV5-1; 11 bases agree with TRBD2. What was sequenced was PBMCs or a T cell subset sorted from them (not recorded which). This receptor was identified in a young man who had mild COVID-19 (a few samples of this study predate the infection). Cell type and time point are not known. CDR3 loop: CASSLSTSGEGNEQFF. CDR3 bases: TGCGCCAGCAGCTTGTCGACTAGCGGGGAGGGGAATGAGCAGTTCTTC.